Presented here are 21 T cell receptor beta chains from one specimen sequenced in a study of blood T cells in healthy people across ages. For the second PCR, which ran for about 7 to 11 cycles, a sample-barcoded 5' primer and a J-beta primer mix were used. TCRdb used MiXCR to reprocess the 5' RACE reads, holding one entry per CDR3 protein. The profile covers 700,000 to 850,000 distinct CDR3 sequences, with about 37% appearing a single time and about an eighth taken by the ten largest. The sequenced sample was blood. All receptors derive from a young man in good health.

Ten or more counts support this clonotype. The CDR3 spells CASSQDSDGYEQYF. The CDR3 DNA reads TGCGCCAGCAGCCAAGATAGCGACGGCTACGAGCAGTACTTC. V is TRBV4-3 and J is TRBJ2-7; D is perhaps TRBD2 (5 bases). The germline V gene has CDR1 LGHNA and CDR2 YSLEER. V lost 0 bases and J 3 bases, leaving 9 bases between the germline ends. This CDR3 has 14 amino acids.

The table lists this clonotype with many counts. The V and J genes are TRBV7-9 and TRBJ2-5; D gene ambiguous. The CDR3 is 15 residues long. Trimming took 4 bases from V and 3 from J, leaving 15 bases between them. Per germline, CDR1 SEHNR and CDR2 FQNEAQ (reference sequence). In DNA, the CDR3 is TGTGCCAGCAGCTCGGCCTATTCGGACGAAGAGACCCAGTACTTC. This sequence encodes CASSSAYSDEETQYF.

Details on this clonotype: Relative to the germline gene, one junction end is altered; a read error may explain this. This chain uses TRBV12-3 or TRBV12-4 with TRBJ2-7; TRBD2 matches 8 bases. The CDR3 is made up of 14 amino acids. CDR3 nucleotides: TGTGTCAGCAGTTTATCGGCGGGGGGTTACGAGCAGTACTTC. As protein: CVSSLSAGGYEQYF.

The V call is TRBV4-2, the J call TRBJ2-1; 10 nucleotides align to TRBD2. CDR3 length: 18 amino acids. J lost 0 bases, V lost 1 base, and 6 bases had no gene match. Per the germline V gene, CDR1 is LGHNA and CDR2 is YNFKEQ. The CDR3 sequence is CASSQVRTSGSSYNEQFF. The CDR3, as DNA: TGTGCCAGCAGCCAAGTTAGGACTAGCGGAAGCTCCTACAATGAGCAGTTCTTC.

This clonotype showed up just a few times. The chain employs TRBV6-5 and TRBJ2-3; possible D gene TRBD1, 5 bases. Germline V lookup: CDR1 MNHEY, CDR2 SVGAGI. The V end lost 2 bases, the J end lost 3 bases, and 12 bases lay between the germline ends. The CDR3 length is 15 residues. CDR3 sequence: CASSYRLGVTDTQYF. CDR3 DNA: TGTGCCAGCAGTTACCGCCTAGGGGTAACAGATACGCAGTATTTT.

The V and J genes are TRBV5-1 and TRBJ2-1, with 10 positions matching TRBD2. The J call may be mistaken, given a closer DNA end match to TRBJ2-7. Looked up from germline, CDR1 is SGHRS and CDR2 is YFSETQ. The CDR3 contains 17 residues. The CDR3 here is CASTPGGTSGTYNEQYF. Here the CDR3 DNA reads TGCGCCAGCACCCCTGGTGGAACTAGCGGGACCTACAATGAGCAGTACTTC.

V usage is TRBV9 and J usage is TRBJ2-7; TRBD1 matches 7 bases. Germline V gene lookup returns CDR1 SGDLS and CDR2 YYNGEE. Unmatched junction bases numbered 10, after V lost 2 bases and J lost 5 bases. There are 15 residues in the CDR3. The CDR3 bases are TGTGCCAGCAGCGTCACTCCGGGACAGTCCCACGAGCAGTACTTC. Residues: CASSVTPGQSHEQYF.

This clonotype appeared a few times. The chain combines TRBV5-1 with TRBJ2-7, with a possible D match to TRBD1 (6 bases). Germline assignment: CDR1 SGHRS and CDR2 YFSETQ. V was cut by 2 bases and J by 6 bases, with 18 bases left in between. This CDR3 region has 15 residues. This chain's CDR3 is CASSLDDRILAEQYF. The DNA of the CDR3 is TGCGCCAGCAGCTTAGACGACAGGATATTGGCCGAGCAGTACTTC.

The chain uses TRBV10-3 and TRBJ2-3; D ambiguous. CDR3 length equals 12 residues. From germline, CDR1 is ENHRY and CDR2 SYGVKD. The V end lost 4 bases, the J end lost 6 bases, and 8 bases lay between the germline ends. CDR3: CAISGTRDTQYF. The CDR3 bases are TGTGCCATCAGTGGCACGCGCGATACGCAGTATTTT.

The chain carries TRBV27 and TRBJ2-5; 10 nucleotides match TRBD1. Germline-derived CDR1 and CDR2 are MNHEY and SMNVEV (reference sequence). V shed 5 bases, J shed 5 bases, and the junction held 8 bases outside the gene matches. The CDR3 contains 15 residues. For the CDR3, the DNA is TGTGCCAGCAGTACAAGACAGGGGGCCTTCGAGACCCAGTACTTC. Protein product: CASSTRQGAFETQYF.

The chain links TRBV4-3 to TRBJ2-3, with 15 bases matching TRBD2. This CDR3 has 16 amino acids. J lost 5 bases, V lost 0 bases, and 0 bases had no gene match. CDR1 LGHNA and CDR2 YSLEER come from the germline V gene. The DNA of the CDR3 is TGCGCCAGCAGCCAAGAGGGACTAGCGGGGGGAGATACGCAGTATTTT. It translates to CASSQEGLAGGDTQYF.

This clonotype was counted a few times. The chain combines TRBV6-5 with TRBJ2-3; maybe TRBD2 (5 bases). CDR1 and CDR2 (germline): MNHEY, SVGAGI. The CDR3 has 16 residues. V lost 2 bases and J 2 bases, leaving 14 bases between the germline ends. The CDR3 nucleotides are TGTGCCAGCAGTTACACGAGGCGGGCCACCACAGATACGCAGTATTTT. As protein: CASSYTRRATTDTQYF.

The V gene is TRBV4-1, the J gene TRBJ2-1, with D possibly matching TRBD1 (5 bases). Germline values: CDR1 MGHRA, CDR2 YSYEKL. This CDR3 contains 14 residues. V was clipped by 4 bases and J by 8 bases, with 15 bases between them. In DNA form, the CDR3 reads TGCGCCAGCAGCCGACAGTCCGGAGTACATGAGCAGTTCTTC. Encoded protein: CASSRQSGVHEQFF.

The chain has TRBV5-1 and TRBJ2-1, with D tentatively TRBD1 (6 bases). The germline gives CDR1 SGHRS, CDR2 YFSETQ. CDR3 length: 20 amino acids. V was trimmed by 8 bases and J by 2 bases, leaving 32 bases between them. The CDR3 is CARPRPPFRATGSPYNEQFF. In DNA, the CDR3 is TGCGCCAGACCCAGACCCCCCTTTCGAGCTACAGGGTCCCCCTACAATGAGCAGTTCTTC.

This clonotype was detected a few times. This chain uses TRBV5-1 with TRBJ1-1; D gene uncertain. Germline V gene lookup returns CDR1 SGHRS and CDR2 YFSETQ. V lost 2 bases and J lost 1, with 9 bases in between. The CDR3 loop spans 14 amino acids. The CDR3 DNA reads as TGCGCCAGCAGCTTAATGACGGCGAACACTGAAGCTTTCTTT. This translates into CASSLMTANTEAFF.

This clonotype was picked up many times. CDR3 sequence reads: CSAPRGPAGTDTQYF. The CDR3 region has the DNA TGCAGTGCACCCCGGGGGCCCGCTGGCACAGATACGCAGTATTTT. This chain links TRBV20-1 with TRBJ2-3, with D tentatively TRBD1 or TRBD2 (6 bases each). The CDR3 has 15 amino acids. Trimming shortened V by 6 bases and J by 1 base, and 17 bases separated the two germline ends. Looked up from germline, CDR1 is DFQATT and CDR2 is SNEGSKA (reference sequence).

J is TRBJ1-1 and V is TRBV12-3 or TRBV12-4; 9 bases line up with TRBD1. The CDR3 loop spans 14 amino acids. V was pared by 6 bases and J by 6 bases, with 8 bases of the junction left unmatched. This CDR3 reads CASRGTGSSSEAFF. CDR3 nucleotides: TGTGCCAGCAGGGGGACAGGGTCCTCCTCTGAAGCTTTCTTT.

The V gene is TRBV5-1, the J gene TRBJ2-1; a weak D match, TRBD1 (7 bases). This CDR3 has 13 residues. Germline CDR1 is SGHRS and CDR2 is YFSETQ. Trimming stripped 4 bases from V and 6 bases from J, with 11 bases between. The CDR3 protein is CASSAQGGNEQFF. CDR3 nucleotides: TGCGCCAGCAGCGCCCAGGGGGGCAATGAGCAGTTCTTC.

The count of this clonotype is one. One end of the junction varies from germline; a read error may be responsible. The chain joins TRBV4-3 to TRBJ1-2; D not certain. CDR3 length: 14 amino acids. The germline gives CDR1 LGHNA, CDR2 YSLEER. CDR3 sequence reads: CASSQDLFGYDYTF. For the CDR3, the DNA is TGCGCCAGCAGCCAAGATCTTTTCGGCTATGACTACACCTTC.

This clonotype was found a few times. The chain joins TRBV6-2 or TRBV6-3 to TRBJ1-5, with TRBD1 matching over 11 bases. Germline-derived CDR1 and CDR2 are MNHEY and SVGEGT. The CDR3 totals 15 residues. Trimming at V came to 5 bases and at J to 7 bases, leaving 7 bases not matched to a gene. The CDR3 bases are TGTGCCAGCAGTCCTGCGGACAGGGGGCACCAGCCCCAGCATTTT. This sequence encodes CASSPADRGHQPQHF.

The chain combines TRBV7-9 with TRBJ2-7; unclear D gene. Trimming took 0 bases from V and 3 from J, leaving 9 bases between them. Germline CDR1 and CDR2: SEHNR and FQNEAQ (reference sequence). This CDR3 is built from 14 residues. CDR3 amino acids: CASSLAPSVYEQYF. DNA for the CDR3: TGTGCCAGCAGCTTAGCCCCCTCGGTCTACGAGCAGTACTTC. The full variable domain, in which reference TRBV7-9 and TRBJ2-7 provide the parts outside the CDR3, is DTGVSQNPRHKITKRGQNVTFRCDPISEHNRLYWYRQTLGQGPEFLTYFQNEAQLEKSRLLSDRFSAERPKGSFSTLEIQRTEQGDSAMYLCASSLAPSVYEQYFGPGTRLTVT.